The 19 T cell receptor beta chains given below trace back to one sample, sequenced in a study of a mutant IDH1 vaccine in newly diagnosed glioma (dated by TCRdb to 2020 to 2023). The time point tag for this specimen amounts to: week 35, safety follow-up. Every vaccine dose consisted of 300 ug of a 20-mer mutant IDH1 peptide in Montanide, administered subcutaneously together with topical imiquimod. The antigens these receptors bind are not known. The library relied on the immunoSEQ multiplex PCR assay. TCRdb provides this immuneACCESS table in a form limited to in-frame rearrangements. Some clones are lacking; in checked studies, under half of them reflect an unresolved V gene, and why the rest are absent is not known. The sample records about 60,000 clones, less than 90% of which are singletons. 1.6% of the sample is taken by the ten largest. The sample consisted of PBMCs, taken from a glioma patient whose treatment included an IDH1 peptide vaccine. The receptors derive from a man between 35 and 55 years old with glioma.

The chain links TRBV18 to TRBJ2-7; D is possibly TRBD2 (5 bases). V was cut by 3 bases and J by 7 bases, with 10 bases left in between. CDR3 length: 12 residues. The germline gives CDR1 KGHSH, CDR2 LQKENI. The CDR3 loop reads CASSPDREEQYF. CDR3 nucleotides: TGTGCCAGCTCACCCGACCGGGAAGAGCAGTACTTC.

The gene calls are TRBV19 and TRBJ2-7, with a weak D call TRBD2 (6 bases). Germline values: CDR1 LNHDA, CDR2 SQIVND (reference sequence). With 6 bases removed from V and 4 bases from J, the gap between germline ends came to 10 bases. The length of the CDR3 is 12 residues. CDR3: CASSYGTYEQYF. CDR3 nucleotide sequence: TGTGCCAGTAGCTACGGGACTTACGAGCAGTACTTC. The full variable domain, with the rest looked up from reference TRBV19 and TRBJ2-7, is DGGITQSPKYLFRKEGQNVTLSCEQNLNHDAMYWYRQDPGQGLRLIYYSQIVNDFQKGDIAEGYSVSREKKESFPLTVTSAQKNPTAFYLCASSYGTYEQYFGPGTRLTVT.

The CDR3 DNA reads TGTGCCAGCACCACCCCCGGGAGCGCGACCCTGATCAGCAATACGCAGTATTTT. The encoded protein is CASTTPGSATLISNTQYF. The chain links TRBV6-4 to TRBJ2-3; D is possibly TRBD2 (6 bases). In germline, CDR1 is MRHNA, CDR2 SNTAGT. V shed 7 bases and J shed 7 bases, with 30 bases lying between them. The CDR3 is made up of 18 amino acids.

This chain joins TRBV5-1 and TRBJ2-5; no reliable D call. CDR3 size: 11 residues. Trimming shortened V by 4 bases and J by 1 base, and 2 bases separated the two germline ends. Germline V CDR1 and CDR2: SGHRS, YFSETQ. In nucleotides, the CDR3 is TGCGCCAGCAGCGTCCAAGAGACCCAGTACTTC. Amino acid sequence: CASSVQETQYF.

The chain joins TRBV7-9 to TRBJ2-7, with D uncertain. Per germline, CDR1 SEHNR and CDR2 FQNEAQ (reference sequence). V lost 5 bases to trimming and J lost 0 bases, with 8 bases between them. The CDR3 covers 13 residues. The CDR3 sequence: CASSAWGSYEQYF. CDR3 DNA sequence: TGTGCCAGCAGCGCTTGGGGCTCCTACGAGCAGTACTTC. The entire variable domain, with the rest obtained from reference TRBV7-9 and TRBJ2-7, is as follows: DTGVSQNPRHKITKRGQNVTFRCDPISEHNRLYWYRQTLGQGPEFLTYFQNEAQLEKSRLLSDRFSAERPKGSFSTLEIQRTEQGDSAMYLCASSAWGSYEQYFGPGTRLTVT.

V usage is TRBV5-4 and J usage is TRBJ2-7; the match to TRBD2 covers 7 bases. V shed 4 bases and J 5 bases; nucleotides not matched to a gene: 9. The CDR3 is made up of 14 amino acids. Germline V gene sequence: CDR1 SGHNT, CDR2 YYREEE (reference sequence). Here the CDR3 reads CASSRDYLSDEQYF. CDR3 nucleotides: TGTGCCAGCAGCCGGGACTATCTTTCAGACGAGCAGTACTTC.

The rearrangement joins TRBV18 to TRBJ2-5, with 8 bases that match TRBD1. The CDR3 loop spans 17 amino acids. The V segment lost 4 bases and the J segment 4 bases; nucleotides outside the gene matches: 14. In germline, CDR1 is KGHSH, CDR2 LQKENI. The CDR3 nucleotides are TGTGCCAGCTCACAAAAGGCCCTCAGGGGGCTTGGAGAGACCCAGTACTTC. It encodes CASSQKALRGLGETQYF. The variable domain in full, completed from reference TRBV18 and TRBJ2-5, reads NAGVMQNPRHLVRRRGQEARLRCSPMKGHSHVYWYRQLPEEGLKFMVYLQKENIIDESGMPKERFSAEFPKEGPSILRIQQVVRGDSAAYFCASSQKALRGLGETQYFGPGTRLLVL.

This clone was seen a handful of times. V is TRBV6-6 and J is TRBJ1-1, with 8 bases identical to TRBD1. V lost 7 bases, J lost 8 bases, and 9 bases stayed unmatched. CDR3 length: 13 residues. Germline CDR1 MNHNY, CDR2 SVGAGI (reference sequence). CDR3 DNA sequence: TGTGCCAGCACCTACGACTCAGGGGGCGAAGCTTTCTTT. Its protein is CASTYDSGGEAFF.

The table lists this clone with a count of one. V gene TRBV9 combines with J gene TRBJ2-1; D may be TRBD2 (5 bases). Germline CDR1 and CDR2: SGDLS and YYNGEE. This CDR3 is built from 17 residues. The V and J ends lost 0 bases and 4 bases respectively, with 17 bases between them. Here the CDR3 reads CASSVESGSTLYNEQFF. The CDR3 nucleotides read TGTGCCAGCAGCGTAGAAAGCGGCTCTACACTATACAATGAGCAGTTCTTC.

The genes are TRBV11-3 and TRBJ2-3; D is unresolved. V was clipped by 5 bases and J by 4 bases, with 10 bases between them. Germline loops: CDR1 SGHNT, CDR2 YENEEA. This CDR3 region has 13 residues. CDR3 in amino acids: CASSAMIADTQYF. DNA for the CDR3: TGTGCCAGCAGCGCCATGATCGCAGATACGCAGTATTTT.

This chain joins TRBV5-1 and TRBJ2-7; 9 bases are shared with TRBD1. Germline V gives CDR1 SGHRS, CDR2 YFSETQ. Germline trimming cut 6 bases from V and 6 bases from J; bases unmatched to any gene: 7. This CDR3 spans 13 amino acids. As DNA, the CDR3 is TGCGCCAGCAAGCCCGGGACAGGGTTCGAGCAGTACTTC. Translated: CASKPGTGFEQYF.

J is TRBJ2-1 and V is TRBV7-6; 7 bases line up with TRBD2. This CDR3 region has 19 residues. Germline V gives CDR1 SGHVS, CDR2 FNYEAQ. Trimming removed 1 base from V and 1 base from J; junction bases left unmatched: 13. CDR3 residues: CASSLVDGGSGTSYNEQFF. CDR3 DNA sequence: TGTGCCAGCAGCTTAGTTGACGGGGGAAGCGGGACGTCCTACAATGAGCAGTTCTTC.

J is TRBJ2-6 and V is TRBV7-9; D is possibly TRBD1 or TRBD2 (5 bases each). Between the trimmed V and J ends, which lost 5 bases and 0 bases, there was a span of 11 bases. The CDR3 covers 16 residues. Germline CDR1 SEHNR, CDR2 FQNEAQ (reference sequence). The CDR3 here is CASSPGDHSGANVLTF. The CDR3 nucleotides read TGTGCCAGCAGCCCCGGGGACCACTCTGGGGCCAACGTCCTGACTTTC. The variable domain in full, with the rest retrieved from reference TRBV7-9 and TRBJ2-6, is DTGVSQNPRHKITKRGQNVTFRCDPISEHNRLYWYRQTLGQGPEFLTYFQNEAQLEKSRLLSDRFSAERPKGSFSTLEIQRTEQGDSAMYLCASSPGDHSGANVLTFGAGSRLTVL.

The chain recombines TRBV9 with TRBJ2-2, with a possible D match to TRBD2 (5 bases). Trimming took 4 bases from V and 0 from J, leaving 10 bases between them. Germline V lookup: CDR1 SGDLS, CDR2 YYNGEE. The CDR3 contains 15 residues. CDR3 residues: CASSLAGTNTGELFF. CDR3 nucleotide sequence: TGTGCCAGCAGCCTCGCCGGGACGAACACCGGGGAGCTGTTTTTT.

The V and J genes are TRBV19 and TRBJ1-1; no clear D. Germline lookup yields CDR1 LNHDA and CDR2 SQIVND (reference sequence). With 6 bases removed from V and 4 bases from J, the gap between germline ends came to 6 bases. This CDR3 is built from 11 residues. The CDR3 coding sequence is TGTGCCAGTAGGTTATTCACTGAAGCTTTCTTT. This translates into CASRLFTEAFF. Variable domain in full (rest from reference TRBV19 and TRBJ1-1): DGGITQSPKYLFRKEGQNVTLSCEQNLNHDAMYWYRQDPGQGLRLIYYSQIVNDFQKGDIAEGYSVSREKKESFPLTVTSAQKNPTAFYLCASRLFTEAFFGQGTRLTVV.

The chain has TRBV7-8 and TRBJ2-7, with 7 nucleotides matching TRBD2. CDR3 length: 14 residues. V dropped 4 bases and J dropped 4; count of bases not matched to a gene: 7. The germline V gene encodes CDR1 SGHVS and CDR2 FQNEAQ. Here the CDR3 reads CASSSQRDSYEQYF. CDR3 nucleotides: TGTGCCAGCAGCTCCCAGCGGGACTCATACGAGCAGTACTTC.

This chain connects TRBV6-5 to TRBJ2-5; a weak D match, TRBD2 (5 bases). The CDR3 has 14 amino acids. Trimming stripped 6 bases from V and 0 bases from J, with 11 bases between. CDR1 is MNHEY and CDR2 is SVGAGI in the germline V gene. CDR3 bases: TGTGCCAGCAGCGGACTGGCAAACCAAGAGACCCAGTACTTC. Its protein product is CASSGLANQETQYF.

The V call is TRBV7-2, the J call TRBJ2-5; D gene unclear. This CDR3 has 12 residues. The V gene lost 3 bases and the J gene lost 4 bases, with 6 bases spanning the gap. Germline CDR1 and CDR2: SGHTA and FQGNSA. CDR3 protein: CASSFPGETQYF. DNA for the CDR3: TGTGCCAGCAGCTTTCCGGGAGAGACCCAGTACTTC.

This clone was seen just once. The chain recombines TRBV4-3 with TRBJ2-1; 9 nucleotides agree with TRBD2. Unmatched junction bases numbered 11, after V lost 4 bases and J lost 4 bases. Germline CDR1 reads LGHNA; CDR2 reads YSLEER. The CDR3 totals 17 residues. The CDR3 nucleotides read TGCGCCAGCAGCCCCAAGTCAATAGCGGGAGCTTACAATGAGCAGTTCTTC. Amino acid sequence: CASSPKSIAGAYNEQFF.